The next 7 T cell receptor beta chains were all read from a single sample in a study of T-cell reconstitution after alpha-beta-depleted transplantation in children. Using unique molecular identifiers, the investigators prepared the TCRbeta library. TCRdb analysed the PCR reads with MiXCR anew, one entry per CDR3 protein. This sample has about 280,000 distinct CDR3 sequences; roughly 11% occur once, and the top ten carry 23%. The material sequenced was peripheral blood, taken 180 days after TCRalphabeta/CD19-depleted stem cell transplant. These receptor sequences come from a male patient aged 2 to 10 who had a stem cell transplant for chronic granulomatous disease, so the T cells may come from the graft donor.

On this clonotype: This sequence may be a read error, since a much larger clone differs from it by one base. The V call is TRBV5-6, the J call TRBJ1-2, with TRBD1 matching 7 bases. J gave up 14 bases and V 4 bases, and 11 bases lay outside the gene matches. Germline CDR1 is SGHDT and CDR2 is YYEEEE. The CDR3 sequence is 12 residues long. CDR3 DNA: TGTGCCAGCAGCCAGGTACAGGGGCGCGCAACCTTC. This translates into CASSQVQGRATF.

This clonotype was picked up many times. The gene calls are TRBV6-2 or TRBV6-3 and TRBJ1-5, with D possibly TRBD1 on 5 matching bases. V gave up 0 bases and J gave up 6 bases, with 9 bases separating them. The CDR3 covers 14 residues. Germline V gene sequence: CDR1 MNHEY, CDR2 SVGEGT. CDR3 DNA: TGTGCCAGCAGTTACTCGAGTGGGGGTCAGCCCCAGCATTTT. Translating gives CASSYSSGGQPQHF.

In its sample, this clonotype was seen many times. This sequence joins TRBV29-1 and TRBJ2-5, with D possibly matching TRBD1 (6 bases). Trimming left V 4 bases short and J 4 bases short, with 13 bases between. The CDR3 spans 13 residues. Germline V gene sequence: CDR1 SQVTM, CDR2 ANQGSEA. CDR3 protein: CSVVAGTRETQYF. Here the CDR3 DNA reads TGCAGCGTTGTAGCAGGGACAAGAGAGACCCAGTACTTC.

The chain combines TRBV18 with TRBJ2-7; D uncertain. The germline V gene encodes CDR1 KGHSH and CDR2 LQKENI. This CDR3 contains 15 residues. V lost 2 bases and J lost 4, with 15 bases in between. Written as DNA, the CDR3 is TGTGCCAGCTCACCAGGATTATTAGCTCAATACGAGCAGTACTTC. Translation gives CASSPGLLAQYEQYF.

This clonotype was detected ten times or more. The gene calls are TRBV29-1 and TRBJ2-2; TRBD1 might be the D (6 bases). The V gene lost 6 bases and the J gene lost 2 bases, with 13 bases spanning the gap. The CDR3 is made up of 14 amino acids. Germline V CDR1 and CDR2: SQVTM, ANQGSEA. CDR3 region: CSVRGQPNTGELFF. CDR3 in DNA: TGCAGCGTCCGTGGACAGCCTAACACCGGGGAGCTGTTTTTT.

Many counts were recorded for this clonotype. The rearrangement uses TRBV7-2 and TRBJ1-6; 7 nucleotides match TRBD1. Germline V CDR1 and CDR2: SGHTA, FQGNSA. V was pared by 4 bases and J by 6 bases, with 6 bases of the junction left unmatched. The CDR3 contains 15 residues. CDR3 in DNA: TGTGCCAGCAGCTGGAGACAGGGAGGTAATTCACCCCTCCACTTT. The encoded protein is CASSWRQGGNSPLHF. Full variable domain (outside the CDR3, taken from reference TRBV7-2 and TRBJ1-6): GAGVSQSPSNKVTEKGKDVELRCDPISGHTALYWYRQSLGQGLEFLIYFQGNSAPDKSGLPSDRFSAERTGGSVSTLTIQRTQQEDSAVYLCASSWRQGGNSPLHFGNGTRLTVT.

This clonotype was seen many times. This chain links TRBV11-2 with TRBJ2-7; tentatively, D is TRBD1 (5 bases). The ends were cut back, 4 bases at V and 4 bases at J, with 11 bases in the middle. The V gene's germline CDR1 is SGHAT and CDR2 FQNNGV. The CDR3 sequence is 13 residues long. CDR3 region: CASSSWKGYEQYF. The CDR3 DNA is TGTGCCAGCAGCTCCTGGAAGGGGTACGAGCAGTACTTC.